What follows is one T cell receptor (beta chain) and its context. The CDR3 contains 16 residues. V dropped 3 bases and J dropped 10 bases, with 21 bases sitting between them. From germline, CDR1 is MNHNS and CDR2 SASEGT. The data are from a study of blood T cells in healthy people across ages. A second PCR of 7 to 11 cycles used a sample-barcoded 5' primer and a J-beta primer mix. One entry per CDR3 protein results from TCRdb running MiXCR on the 5' RACE reads. The table shows under 1 million distinct CDR3 sequences, with under 45% occurring only once. This chain connects TRBV6-1 to TRBJ1-4, with TRBD1 as a possible D gene (6 bases). The receptor was derived from a man in his fifties or sixties in good health. The sample was blood. The CDR3 DNA sequence: TGTGCCAGCAGTGATCTTGGGGGCGGCAGTACTGGAAAACTGTTTTTT. Protein product: CASSDLGGGSTGKLFF.